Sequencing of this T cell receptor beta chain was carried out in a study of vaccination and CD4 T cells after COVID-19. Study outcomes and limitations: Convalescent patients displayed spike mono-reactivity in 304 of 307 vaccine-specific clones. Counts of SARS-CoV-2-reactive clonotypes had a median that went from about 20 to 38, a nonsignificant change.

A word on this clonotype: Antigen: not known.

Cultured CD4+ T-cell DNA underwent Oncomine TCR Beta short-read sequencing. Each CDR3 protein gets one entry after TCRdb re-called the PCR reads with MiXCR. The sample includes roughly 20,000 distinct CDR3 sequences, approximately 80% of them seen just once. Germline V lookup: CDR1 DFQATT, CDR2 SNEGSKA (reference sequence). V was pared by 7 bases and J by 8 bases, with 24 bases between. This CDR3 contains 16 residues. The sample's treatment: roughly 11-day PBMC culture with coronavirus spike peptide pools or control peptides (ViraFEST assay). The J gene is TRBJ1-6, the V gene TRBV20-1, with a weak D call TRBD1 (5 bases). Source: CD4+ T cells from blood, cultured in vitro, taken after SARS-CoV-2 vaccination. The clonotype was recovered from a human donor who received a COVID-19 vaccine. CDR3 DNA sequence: TGCAGTGTAGCTGGTGACAGCGTCGGTCTGTATTCACCCCTCCACTTT. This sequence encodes CSVAGDSVGLYSPLHF.